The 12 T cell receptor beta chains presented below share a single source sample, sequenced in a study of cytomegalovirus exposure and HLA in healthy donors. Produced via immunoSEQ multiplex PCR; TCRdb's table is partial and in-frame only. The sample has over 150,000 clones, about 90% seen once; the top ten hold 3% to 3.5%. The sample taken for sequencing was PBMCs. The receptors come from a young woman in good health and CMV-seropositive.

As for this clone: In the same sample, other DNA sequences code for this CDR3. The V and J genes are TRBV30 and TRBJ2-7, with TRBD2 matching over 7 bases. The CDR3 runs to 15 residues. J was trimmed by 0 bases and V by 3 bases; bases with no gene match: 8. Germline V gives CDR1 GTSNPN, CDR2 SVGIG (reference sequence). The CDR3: CAWRKGVAGSYEQYF. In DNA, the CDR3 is TGTGCCTGGAGGAAGGGAGTAGCGGGCTCCTACGAGCAGTACTTC. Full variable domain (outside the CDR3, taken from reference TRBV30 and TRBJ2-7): SQTIHQWPATLVQPVGSPLSLECTVEGTSNPNLYWYRQAAGRGLQLLFYSVGIGQISSEVPQNLSASRPQDRQFILSSKKLLLSDSGFYLCAWRKGVAGSYEQYFGPGTRLTVT.

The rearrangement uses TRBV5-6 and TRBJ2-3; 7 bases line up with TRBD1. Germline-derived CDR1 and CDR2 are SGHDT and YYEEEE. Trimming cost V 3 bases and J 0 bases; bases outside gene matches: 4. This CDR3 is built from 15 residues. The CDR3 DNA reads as TGTGCCAGCAGCTATCCGGGACAGAGCACAGATACGCAGTATTTT. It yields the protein CASSYPGQSTDTQYF. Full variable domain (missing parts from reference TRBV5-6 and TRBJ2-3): DAGVTQSPTHLIKTRGQQVTLRCSPKSGHDTVSWYQQALGQGPQFIFQYYEEEERQRGNFPDRFSGHQFPNYSSELNVNALLLGDSALYLCASSYPGQSTDTQYFGPGTRLTVL.

This CDR3 is CASSTGGLASYNEQFF. As DNA, the CDR3 is TGTGCCAGCAGCACGGGGGGACTAGCTTCCTACAATGAGCAGTTCTTC. The J gene is TRBJ2-1, the V gene TRBV7-9, with 9 bases aligning to TRBD2. There are 16 residues in the CDR3. CDR1 is SEHNR and CDR2 is FQNEAQ in the germline V gene (reference sequence). Trimming cost V 5 bases and J 1 base; bases outside gene matches: 6.

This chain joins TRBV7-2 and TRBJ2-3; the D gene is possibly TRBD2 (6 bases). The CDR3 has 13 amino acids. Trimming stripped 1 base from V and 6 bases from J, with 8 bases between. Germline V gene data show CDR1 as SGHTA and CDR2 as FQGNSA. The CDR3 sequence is CASSLVRGDTQYF. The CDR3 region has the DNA TGTGCCAGCAGCTTAGTTCGGGGGGATACGCAGTATTTT.

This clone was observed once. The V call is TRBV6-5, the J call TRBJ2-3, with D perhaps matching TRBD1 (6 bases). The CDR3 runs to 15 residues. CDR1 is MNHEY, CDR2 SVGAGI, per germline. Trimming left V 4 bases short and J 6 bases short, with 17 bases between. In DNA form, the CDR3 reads TGTGCCAGCAGTTTCTTTGGTGGTGGACAGGATACGCAGTATTTT. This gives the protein CASSFFGGGQDTQYF.

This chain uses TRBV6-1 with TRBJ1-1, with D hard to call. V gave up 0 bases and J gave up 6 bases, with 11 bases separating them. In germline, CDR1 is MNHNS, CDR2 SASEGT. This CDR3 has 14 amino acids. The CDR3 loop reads CASSEAVQISEAFF. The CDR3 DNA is TGTGCCAGCAGTGAAGCTGTACAGATTTCTGAAGCTTTCTTT.

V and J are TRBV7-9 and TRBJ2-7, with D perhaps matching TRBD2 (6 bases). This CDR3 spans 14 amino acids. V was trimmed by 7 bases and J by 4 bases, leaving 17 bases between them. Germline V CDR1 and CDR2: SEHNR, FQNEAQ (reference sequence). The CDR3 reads CASIGGKGKYEQYF. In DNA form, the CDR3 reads TGTGCCAGCATTGGCGGGAAGGGGAAATACGAGCAGTACTTC.

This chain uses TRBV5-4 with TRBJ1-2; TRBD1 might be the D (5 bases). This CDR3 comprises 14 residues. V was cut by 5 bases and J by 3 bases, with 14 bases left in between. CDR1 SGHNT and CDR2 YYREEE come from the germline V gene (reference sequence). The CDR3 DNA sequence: TGTGCCAGCAGTCTGGAGGGACGGCACTATGGCTACACCTTC. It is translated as CASSLEGRHYGYTF. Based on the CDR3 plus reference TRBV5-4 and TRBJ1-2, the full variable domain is ETGVTQSPTHLIKTRGQQVTLRCSSQSGHNTVSWYQQALGQGPQFIFQYYREEENGRGNFPPRFSGLQFPNYSSELNVNALELDDSALYLCASSLEGRHYGYTFGSGTRLTVV.

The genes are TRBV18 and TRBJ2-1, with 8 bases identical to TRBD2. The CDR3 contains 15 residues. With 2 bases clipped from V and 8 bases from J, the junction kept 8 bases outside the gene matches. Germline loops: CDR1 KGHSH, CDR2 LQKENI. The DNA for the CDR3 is TGTGCCAGCTCACCAGTGAGCGGGAGACTTGATGAGCAGTTCTTC. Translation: CASSPVSGRLDEQFF.

The CDR3 is CATSRAALPGLAGVSDTQYF. The CDR3 bases are TGTGCCACCAGCCGTGCAGCACTACCCGGACTAGCGGGAGTATCCGATACGCAGTATTTT. The V call is TRBV15, the J call TRBJ2-3; TRBD2 agrees at 13 bases. Trimming cost V 5 bases and J 6 bases; bases outside gene matches: 20. Germline loops: CDR1 LNHNV, CDR2 YYDKDF (reference sequence). This CDR3 region has 20 residues.

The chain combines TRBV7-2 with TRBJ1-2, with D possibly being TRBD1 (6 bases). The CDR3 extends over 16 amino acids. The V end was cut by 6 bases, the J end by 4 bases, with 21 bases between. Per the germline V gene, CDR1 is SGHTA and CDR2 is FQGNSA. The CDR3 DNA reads TGTGCCAGCAGTTACACTCCCAGGACAGATCGCTATGGCTACACCTTC. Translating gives CASSYTPRTDRYGYTF.

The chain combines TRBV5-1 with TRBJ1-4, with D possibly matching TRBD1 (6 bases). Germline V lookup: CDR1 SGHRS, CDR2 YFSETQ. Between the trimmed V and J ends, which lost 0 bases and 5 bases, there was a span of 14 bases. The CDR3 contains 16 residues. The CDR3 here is CASSLGHGTRNEKLFF. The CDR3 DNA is TGCGCCAGCAGCTTGGGGCACGGGACACGGAATGAAAAACTGTTTTTT. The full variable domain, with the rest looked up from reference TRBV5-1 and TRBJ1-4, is KAGVTQTPRYLIKTRGQQVTLSCSPISGHRSVSWYQQTPGQGLQFLFEYFSETQRNKGNFPGRFSGRQFSNSRSEMNVSTLELGDSALYLCASSLGHGTRNEKLFFGSGTQLSVL.